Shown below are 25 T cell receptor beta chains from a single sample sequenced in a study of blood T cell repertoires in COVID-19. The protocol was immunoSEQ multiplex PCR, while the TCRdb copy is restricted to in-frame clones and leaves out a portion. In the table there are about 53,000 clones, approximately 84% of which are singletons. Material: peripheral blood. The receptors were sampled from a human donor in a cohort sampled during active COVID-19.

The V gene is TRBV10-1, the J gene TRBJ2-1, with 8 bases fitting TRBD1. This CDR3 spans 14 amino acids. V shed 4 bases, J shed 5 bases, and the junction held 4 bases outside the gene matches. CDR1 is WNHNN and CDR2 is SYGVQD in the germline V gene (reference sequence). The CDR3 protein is CASSAATGDNEQFF. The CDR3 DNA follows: TGCGCCAGCAGTGCCGCGACAGGGGACAATGAGCAGTTCTTC.

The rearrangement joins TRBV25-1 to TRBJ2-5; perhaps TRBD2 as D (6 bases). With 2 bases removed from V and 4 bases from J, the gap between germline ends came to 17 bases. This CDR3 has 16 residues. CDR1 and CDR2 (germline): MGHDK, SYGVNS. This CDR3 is CASSELTRDSGETQYF. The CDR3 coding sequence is TGTGCCAGCAGTGAACTTACGCGGGACTCAGGAGAGACCCAGTACTTC.

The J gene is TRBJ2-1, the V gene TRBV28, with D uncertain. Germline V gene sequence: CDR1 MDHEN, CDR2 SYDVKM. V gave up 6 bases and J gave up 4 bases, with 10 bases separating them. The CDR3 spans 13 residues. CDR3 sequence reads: CASSDTLYNEQFF. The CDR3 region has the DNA TGTGCCAGCAGCGATACTTTATACAATGAGCAGTTCTTC.

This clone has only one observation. The CDR3 here is CASSGQGGPYEQYF. The DNA of the CDR3 is TGTGCCAGCAGCGGACAGGGGGGCCCGTACGAGCAGTACTTC. The V gene is TRBV2, the J gene TRBJ2-7; 10 nucleotides line up with TRBD1. Germline V lookup: CDR1 SNHLY, CDR2 FYNNEI. J lost 4 bases, V lost 6 bases, and 6 bases had no gene match. The CDR3 covers 14 residues. Filled out from reference TRBV2 and TRBJ2-7, the complete variable domain reads EPEVTQTPSHQVTQMGQEVILRCVPISNHLYFYWYRQILGQKVEFLVSFYNNEISEKSEIFDDQFSVERPDGSNFTLKIRSTKLEDSAMYFCASSGQGGPYEQYFGPGTRLTVT.

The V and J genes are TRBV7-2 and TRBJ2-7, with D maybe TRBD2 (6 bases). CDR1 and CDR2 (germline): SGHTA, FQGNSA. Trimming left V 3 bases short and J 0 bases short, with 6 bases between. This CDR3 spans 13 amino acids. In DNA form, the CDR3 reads TGTGCCAGCAGCTTCGGGAGCTCCTACGAGCAGTACTTC. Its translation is CASSFGSSYEQYF.

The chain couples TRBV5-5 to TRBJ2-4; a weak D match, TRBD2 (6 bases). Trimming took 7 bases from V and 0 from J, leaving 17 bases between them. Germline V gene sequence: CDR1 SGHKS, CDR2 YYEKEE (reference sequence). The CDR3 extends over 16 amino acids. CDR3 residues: CASGYGGVVAKNIQYF. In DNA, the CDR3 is TGTGCCAGCGGATATGGAGGGGTTGTAGCCAAAAACATTCAGTACTTC.

CDR3 in amino acids: CASSETSGGRYNEQFF. DNA for the CDR3: TGTGCCAGCAGTGAAACTAGCGGGGGCCGTTACAATGAGCAGTTCTTC. The V and J genes are TRBV2 and TRBJ2-1, with 11 bases matching TRBD2. CDR3 length: 16 residues. Germline CDR1 reads SNHLY; CDR2 reads FYNNEI. J was trimmed by 4 bases and V by 2 bases; bases with no gene match: 4.

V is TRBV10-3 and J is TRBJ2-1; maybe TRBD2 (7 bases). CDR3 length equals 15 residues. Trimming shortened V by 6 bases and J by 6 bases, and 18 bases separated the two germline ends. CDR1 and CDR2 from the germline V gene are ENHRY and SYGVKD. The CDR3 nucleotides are TGTGCCATCAGGCGGGGGCCCTCTCCGACCAATGAGCAGTTCTTC. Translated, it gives CAIRRGPSPTNEQFF.

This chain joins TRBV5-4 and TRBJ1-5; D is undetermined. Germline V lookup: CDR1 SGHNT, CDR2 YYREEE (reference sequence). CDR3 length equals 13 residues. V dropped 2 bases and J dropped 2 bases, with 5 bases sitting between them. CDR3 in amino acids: CASSFEGNQPQHF. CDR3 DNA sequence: TGTGCCAGCAGCTTTGAGGGCAATCAGCCCCAGCATTTT.

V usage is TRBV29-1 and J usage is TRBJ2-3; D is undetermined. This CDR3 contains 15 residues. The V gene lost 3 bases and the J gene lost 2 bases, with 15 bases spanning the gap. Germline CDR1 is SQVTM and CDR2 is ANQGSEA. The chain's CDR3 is CSVDFWAANTDTQYF. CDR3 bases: TGCAGCGTTGATTTCTGGGCCGCGAACACAGATACGCAGTATTTT.

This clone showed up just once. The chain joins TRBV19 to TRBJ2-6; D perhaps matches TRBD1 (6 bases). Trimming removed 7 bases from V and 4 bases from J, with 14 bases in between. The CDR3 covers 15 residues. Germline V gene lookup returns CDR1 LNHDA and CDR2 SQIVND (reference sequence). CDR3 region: CASIRTAAGANVLTF. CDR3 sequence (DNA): TGTGCCAGTATTAGGACAGCGGCAGGGGCCAACGTCCTGACTTTC.

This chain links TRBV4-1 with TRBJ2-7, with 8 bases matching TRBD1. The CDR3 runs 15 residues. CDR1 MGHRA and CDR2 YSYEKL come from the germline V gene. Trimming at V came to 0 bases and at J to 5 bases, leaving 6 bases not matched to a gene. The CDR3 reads CASSQEHRGSDEQYF. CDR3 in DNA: TGCGCCAGCAGCCAAGAACACAGGGGGTCCGACGAGCAGTACTTC.

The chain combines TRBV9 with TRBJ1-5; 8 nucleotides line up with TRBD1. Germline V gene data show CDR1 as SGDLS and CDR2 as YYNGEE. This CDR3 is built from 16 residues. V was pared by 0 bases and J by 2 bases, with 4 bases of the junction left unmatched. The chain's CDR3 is CASSVGGTGGNQPQHF. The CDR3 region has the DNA TGTGCCAGCAGCGTAGGAGGGACAGGAGGCAATCAGCCCCAGCATTTT.

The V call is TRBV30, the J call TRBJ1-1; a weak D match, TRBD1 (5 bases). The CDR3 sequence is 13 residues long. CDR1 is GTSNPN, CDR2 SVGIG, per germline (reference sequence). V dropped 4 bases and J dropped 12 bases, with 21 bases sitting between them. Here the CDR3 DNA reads TGTGCCTGGACGAACAGGAAGGTATCAAGAACTTTCTTT. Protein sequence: CAWTNRKVSRTFF.

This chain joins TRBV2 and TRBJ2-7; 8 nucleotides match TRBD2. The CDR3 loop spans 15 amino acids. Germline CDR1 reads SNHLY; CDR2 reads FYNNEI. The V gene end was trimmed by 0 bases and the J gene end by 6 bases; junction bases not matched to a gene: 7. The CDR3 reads CASSEALRGGREQYF. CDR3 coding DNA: TGTGCCAGCAGTGAAGCGCTTCGGGGGGGACGCGAGCAGTACTTC.

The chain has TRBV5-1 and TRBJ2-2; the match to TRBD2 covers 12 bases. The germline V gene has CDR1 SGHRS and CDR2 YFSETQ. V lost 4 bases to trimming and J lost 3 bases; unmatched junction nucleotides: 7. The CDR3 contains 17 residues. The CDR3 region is CASSATSGRRYTGELFF. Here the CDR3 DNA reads TGCGCCAGCAGCGCGACTAGCGGGAGACGATACACCGGGGAGCTGTTTTTT.

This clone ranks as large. CDR3 loop: CASSVGGPNTEAFF. CDR3 nucleotides: TGTGCCAGCAGCGTCGGAGGGCCGAACACTGAAGCTTTCTTT. This sequence joins TRBV11-3 and TRBJ1-1; D not resolved. Deletions cut 5 bases from V and 1 base from J, with 11 bases between. CDR3 length: 14 residues. Germline V gene sequence: CDR1 SGHNT, CDR2 YENEEA.

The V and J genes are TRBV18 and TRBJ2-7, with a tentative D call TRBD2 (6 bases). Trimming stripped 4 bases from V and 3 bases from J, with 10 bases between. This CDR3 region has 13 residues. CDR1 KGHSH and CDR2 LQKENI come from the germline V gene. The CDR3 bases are TGTGCCAGCTCACGGGGTAGCGGCTACGAGCAGTACTTC. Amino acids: CASSRGSGYEQYF.

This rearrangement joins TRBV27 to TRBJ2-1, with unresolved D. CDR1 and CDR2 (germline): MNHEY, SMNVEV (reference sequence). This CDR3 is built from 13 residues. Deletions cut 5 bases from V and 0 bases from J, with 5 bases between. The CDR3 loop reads CASSPLSYNEQFF. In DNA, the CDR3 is TGTGCCAGCAGTCCCCTCTCCTACAATGAGCAGTTCTTC.

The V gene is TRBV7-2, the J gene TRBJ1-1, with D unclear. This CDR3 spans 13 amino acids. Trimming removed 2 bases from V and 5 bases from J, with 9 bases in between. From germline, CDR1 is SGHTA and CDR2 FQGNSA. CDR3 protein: CASSLSAWTEAFF. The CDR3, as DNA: TGTGCCAGCAGCTTAAGTGCGTGGACTGAAGCTTTCTTT.

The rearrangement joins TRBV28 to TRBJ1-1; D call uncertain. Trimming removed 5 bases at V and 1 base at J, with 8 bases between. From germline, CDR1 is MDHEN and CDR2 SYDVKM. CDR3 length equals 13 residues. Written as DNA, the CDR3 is TGTGCCAGCAGTCTTCAGTGGAACACTGAAGCTTTCTTT. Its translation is CASSLQWNTEAFF.

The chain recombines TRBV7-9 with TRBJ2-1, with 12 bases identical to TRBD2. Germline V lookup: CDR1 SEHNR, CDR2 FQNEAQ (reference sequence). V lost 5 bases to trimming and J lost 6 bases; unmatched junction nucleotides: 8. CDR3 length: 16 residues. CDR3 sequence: CASSTQTSGGLNEQFF. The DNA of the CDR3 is TGTGCCAGCAGCACGCAAACTAGCGGGGGGCTCAATGAGCAGTTCTTC.

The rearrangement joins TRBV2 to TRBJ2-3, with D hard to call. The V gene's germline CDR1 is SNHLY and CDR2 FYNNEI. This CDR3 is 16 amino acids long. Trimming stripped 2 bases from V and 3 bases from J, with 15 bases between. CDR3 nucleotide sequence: TGTGCCAGCAGTGAAAGCCCTTGGGCAGTGACAGATACGCAGTATTTT. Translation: CASSESPWAVTDTQYF.

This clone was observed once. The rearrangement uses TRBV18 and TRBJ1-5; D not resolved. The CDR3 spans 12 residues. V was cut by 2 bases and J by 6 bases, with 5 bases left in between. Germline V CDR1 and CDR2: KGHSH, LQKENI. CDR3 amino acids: CASSPAGQPQHF. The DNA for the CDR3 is TGTGCCAGCTCACCAGCCGGTCAGCCCCAGCATTTT.

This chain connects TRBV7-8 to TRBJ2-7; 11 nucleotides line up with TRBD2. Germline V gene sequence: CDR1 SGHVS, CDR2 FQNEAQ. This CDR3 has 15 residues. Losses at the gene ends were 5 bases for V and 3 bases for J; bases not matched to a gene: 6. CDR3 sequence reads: CASSIASGRLYEQYF. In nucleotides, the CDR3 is TGTGCCAGCAGCATCGCTAGCGGGAGGCTCTACGAGCAGTACTTC.